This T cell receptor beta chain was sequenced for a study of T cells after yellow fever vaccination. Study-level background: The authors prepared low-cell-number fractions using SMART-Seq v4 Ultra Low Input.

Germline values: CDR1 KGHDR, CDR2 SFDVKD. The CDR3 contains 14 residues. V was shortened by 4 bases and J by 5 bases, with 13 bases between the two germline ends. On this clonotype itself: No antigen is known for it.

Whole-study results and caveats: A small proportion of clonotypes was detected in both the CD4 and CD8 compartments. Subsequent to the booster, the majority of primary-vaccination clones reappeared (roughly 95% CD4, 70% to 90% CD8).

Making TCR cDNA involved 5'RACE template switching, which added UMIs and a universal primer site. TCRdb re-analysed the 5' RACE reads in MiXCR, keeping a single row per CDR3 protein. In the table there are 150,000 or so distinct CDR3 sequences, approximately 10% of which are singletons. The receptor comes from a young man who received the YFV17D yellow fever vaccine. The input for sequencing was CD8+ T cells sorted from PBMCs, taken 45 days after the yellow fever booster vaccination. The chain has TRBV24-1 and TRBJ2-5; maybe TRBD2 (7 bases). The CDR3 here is CATSDRRGGETQYF. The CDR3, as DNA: TGTGCCACCAGTGACCGCAGGGGAGGGGAGACCCAGTACTTC.